This is a list of T cell receptor beta chains from one sample in a study of patients and donors after allogeneic stem cell transplantation. A single record per CDR3 protein comes from TCRdb applying MiXCR to the RT-PCR reads. The sample holds about 40,000 distinct CDR3 sequences, roughly 29% seen once. What was sequenced was blood, either unsorted or a sorted T cell fraction (not recorded which). All receptors come from a human donor who was either an allogeneic HSCT recipient or a stem cell or donor lymphocyte infusion donor (not recorded which). It is not recorded whose cells these are; they may come from a transplant donor. Both conserved end residues are part of each CDR3. D genes are given only for firm matches. Where a row states a size, it is once, few, many or the class of an expanded clone; other rows omit it.

v_call	clone_size	j_call	d_call	cdr3_aa
TRBV10-3	many	TRBJ1-1	TRBD1	CAISEVRTGLKDEAFF
TRBV12-5	-	TRBJ2-7	-	CASGLARVEQYF
TRBV9	-	TRBJ2-7	-	CASSLDGGLYEQYF
TRBV6-6	few	TRBJ2-7	TRBD2	CASSNLAGGPYEQYF
TRBV27	-	TRBJ1-2	-	CASSPRTAHNYGYTF
TRBV4-3	-	TRBJ2-1	-	CASSQTTGGQINEQFF
TRBV5-1	few	TRBJ2-5	TRBD1	CASSGTGVETQYF
TRBV28	many	TRBJ2-3	-	CASIRRDTDTQYF
TRBV4-2	-	TRBJ2-4	-	CASSDSRVQAKNIQYF
TRBV28	-	TRBJ2-5	-	CASSRFYLGETQYF
TRBV4-1	-	TRBJ1-6	TRBD1	CASSHGQGGSYNSPLHF
TRBV5-5	few	TRBJ2-1	-	CASRPGQSLRNEQFF
TRBV20-1	few	TRBJ1-6	TRBD1	CSARDSNNSPLHF
TRBV28	many	TRBJ1-1	TRBD1	CASSLLRDRGRSEAFF
TRBV14	once	TRBJ1-1	-	CASSQGALHTEAFF
TRBV7-3	-	TRBJ1-5	-	CASSLTSNQPQHF
TRBV29-1	once	TRBJ2-4	-	CSVEGLGKNIQYF
TRBV18	-	TRBJ2-7	TRBD1	CASSPIGTGSSYEQYF
TRBV29-1	many	TRBJ1-1	TRBD1	CSATGGNTEAFF
TRBV6-5	-	TRBJ1-3	-	CASSYSGGNTIYF
TRBV28	few	TRBJ1-2	-	CASSPRGGYTF
TRBV12-3/TRBV12-4	many	TRBJ1-1	-	CASKTLRYTEAFF
TRBV20-1	many	TRBJ1-3	TRBD1	CSASGMTGSTRNTIYF
TRBV6-2/TRBV6-3	few	TRBJ2-3	-	CASSPYRTDTQYF
TRBV28	-	TRBJ2-7	-	CASSWKRYYEQYF
TRBV29-1	-	TRBJ1-3	TRBD1	CSVDKQGGGNTIYF
TRBV20-1	-	TRBJ2-3	TRBD2	CSARDILAGGGTDTQYF
TRBV6-1	-	TRBJ2-3	TRBD2	CASRYGPGGRTDTQYF
TRBV7-9	-	TRBJ2-5	-	CASSSKGGGETQYF
TRBV28	-	TRBJ1-2	TRBD1	CASRPQGARNYGYTF
TRBV28	-	TRBJ1-1	-	CASSLPAWQMNTEAFF
TRBV6-6	-	TRBJ2-7	-	CASSYKRSDYEQYF